These T cell receptor beta chains were read from a single sample in a study of T cells in Graves' hyperthyroidism and ophthalmopathy. TCRdb independently ran MiXCR on the multiplex PCR reads; one entry per CDR3 protein. The table lists a few hundred thousand distinct CDR3 sequences, 46% of them singletons. What was sequenced was peripheral blood or thyroid tissue (not recorded which). Source of these receptors: a woman in her late teens or twenties with Graves' hyperthyroidism. Both conserved end residues are part of each CDR3. Each record gives: clone size, D gene, J gene, V gene, CDR3 protein, CDR3 DNA. D genes are given only for firm matches. Not all rows give a size; the values are once, few, many and, for expanded clones, a class.

>.|TRBD2|TRBJ2-7|TRBV7-3
CASSRGSGYEQYF
TGTGCCAGCAGCCGCGGGAGTGGCTACGAGCAGTACTTC
>.|.|TRBJ2-7|TRBV29-1
CSGTRSEQYF
TGCAGCGGAACTAGGAGCGAGCAGTACTTC
>.|.|TRBJ2-7|TRBV30
CAWSTTGLLHEQYF
TGTGCCTGGAGTACTACGGGATTATTACACGAGCAGTACTTC
>many|.|TRBJ1-1|TRBV19
CASSIPGRMNTEAFF
TGTGCCAGTAGTATACCGGGACGGATGAACACTGAAGCTTTCTTT
>many|.|TRBJ2-5|TRBV5-4
CASSSSGVRQETQYF
TGTGCCAGCAGCTCGAGCGGTGTAAGGCAAGAGACCCAGTACTTC
>many|.|TRBJ1-2|TRBV20-1
CSASLPDTSYGYTF
TGCAGTGCTAGCTTACCGGACACCTCCTATGGCTACACCTTC
>.|.|TRBJ2-1|TRBV29-1
CSVDYGRVGQFF
TGCAGCGTTGATTACGGGCGCGTGGGCCAGTTCTTC
>.|.|TRBJ1-5|TRBV2
CASMGRDNQPQHF
TGTGCCAGCATGGGGCGAGACAATCAGCCCCAGCATTTT
>many|.|TRBJ1-1|TRBV13
CASSGQAGEAFF
TGTGCCAGCAGCGGTCAGGCGGGGGAAGCTTTCTTT
>.|TRBD1|TRBJ1-1|TRBV2
CASCRGRGTEAFF
TGTGCCAGCTGCAGGGGGCGAGGCACTGAAGCTTTCTTT
>.|TRBD1|TRBJ2-2|TRBV6-6
CASSYGWDRGPGELFF
TGTGCCAGCAGTTATGGGTGGGACAGGGGGCCGGGGGAGCTGTTTTTT
>many|.|TRBJ1-5|TRBV2
CASSGQVSNQPQHF
TGTGCCAGCAGTGGACAGGTTAGCAATCAGCCCCAGCATTTT
>many|.|TRBJ1-5|TRBV15
CATTRSPGQPQHF
TGTGCCACCACCAGGAGCCCGGGTCAGCCCCAGCATTTT
>many|TRBD1|TRBJ1-6|TRBV4-1
CASSHDRGEDNSPLHF
TGCGCCAGCAGCCACGACAGGGGAGAGGATAATTCACCCCTCCACTTT
>many|.|TRBJ1-6|TRBV29-1
CSVKGQGNNSPLHF
TGCAGCGTCAAAGGGCAGGGCAATAATTCACCCCTCCACTTT
>many|.|TRBJ1-1|TRBV4-1
CASSPLATGTEAFF
TGCGCCAGCAGCCCACTAGCAACTGGGACTGAAGCTTTCTTT
>many|.|TRBJ2-5|TRBV3-1
CASTSKIQTQYF
TGTGCCAGCACAAGCAAGATTCAGACCCAGTACTTC
>.|TRBD2|TRBJ2-1|TRBV12-3/TRBV12-4
CASSFSSGNNEQFF
TGTGCCAGCAGTTTTTCTAGCGGGAACAATGAGCAGTTCTTC
>many|.|TRBJ2-7|TRBV6-2/TRBV6-3
CASSSPDLSYEQYF
TGTGCCAGCAGTTCTCCCGACCTTTCCTACGAGCAGTACTTC
>many|TRBD2|TRBJ2-7|TRBV12-3/TRBV12-4
CASSSTSGRPYEQYF
TGTGCCAGCAGTTCCACTAGCGGGAGGCCCTACGAGCAGTACTTC
>few|.|TRBJ2-5|TRBV7-2
CASSFIGGGETQYF
TGTGCCAGCAGTTTCATCGGGGGCGGGGAGACCCAGTACTTC
>many|TRBD2|TRBJ2-7|TRBV6-5
CASRMGTSELYEQYF
TGTGCCAGCAGAATGGGGACTAGCGAGCTCTACGAGCAGTACTTC
>many|.|TRBJ1-5|TRBV6-1
CASSEGGRQPQHF
TGTGCCAGCAGTGAGGGGGGGAGGCAGCCCCAGCATTTT
>many|TRBD1|TRBJ1-2|TRBV2
CASSGRDRDYGYTF
TGTGCCAGCAGTGGCCGGGACAGGGACTATGGCTACACCTTC
>.|TRBD1|TRBJ2-7|TRBV7-9
CASSFDRGHPKYEQYF
TGTGCCAGCAGCTTCGACAGGGGGCACCCTAAATACGAGCAGTACTTC
>.|TRBD2|TRBJ2-7|TRBV7-9
CASRRGLAGVNEQYF
TGTGCCAGCAGACGGGGACTAGCGGGAGTAAACGAGCAGTACTTC
>few|TRBD2|TRBJ2-7|TRBV15
CASSPTGLAGVSEQYF
TGTGCCAGCTCACCAACGGGACTAGCGGGAGTTTCTGAGCAGTACTTC
>few|.|TRBJ2-3|TRBV4-1
CASSQVRDTDTQYF
TGCGCCAGCAGCCAAGTTAGAGACACAGATACGCAGTATTTT
>.|.|TRBJ2-1|TRBV7-2
CASSQDGAPSLNEQFF
TGTGCCAGCAGCCAAGATGGAGCGCCCAGCCTGAATGAGCAGTTCTTC
>.|.|TRBJ1-5|TRBV30
CAWSVGGQQPQHF
TGTGCCTGGAGTGTAGGCGGACAACAGCCCCAGCATTTT
>.|TRBD1|TRBJ1-5|TRBV29-1
CSTRGLHQPQHF
TGCAGTACCAGGGGGCTGCATCAGCCCCAGCATTTT
>.|.|TRBJ2-5|TRBV7-6
CPVSGSAQETQYF
TGTCCCGTCAGCGGCAGCGCCCAAGAGACCCAGTACTTC
>many|.|TRBJ1-1|TRBV12-3/TRBV12-4
CASSNLGTAEAFF
TGTGCCAGCAGCAACCTAGGGACCGCTGAAGCTTTCTTT
>few|.|TRBJ2-1|TRBV15
CATSRWRDEQFF
TGTGCCACCAGCCGATGGAGGGATGAGCAGTTCTTC
>once|.|TRBJ1-2|TRBV9
CASSATGLDYGYTF
TGTGCCAGCAGCGCCACAGGGTTGGACTATGGCTACACCTTC
>.|TRBD1|TRBJ2-3|TRBV19
CASSMTGGTDTQYF
TGTGCCAGTAGTATGACAGGGGGCACAGATACGCAGTATTTT
>.|.|TRBJ1-5|TRBV2
CASTEDIRDTQHF
TGTGCCAGCACGGAGGACATCAGGGATACGCAGCATTTT
>.|TRBD1|TRBJ1-5|TRBV29-1
CSGRTGGQPQHF
TGCAGCGGCAGGACAGGGGGGCAGCCCCAGCATTTT
>.|TRBD2|TRBJ2-7|TRBV12-5
CASGLAPWRETGEQYF
TGTGCTAGTGGTTTGGCTCCCTGGCGGGAGACCGGTGAGCAGTACTTC
>many|.|TRBJ1-2|TRBV6-5
CASSYYRGSGYTF
TGTGCCAGCAGTTACTATCGGGGCTCTGGCTACACCTTC
>many|TRBD1|TRBJ2-2|TRBV15
CATSRGQGAPTGELFF
TGTGCCACCAGCAGAGGGCAGGGGGCGCCCACCGGGGAGCTGTTTTTT
>many|.|TRBJ1-1|TRBV7-9
CASSLAFQNTEAFF
TGTGCCAGCAGCTTAGCGTTTCAGAACACTGAAGCTTTCTTT
>once|.|TRBJ1-2|TRBV25-1
CACSAGAAYGYTF
TGTGCCTGCAGTGCTGGGGCCGCCTATGGCTACACCTTC
>many|TRBD1|TRBJ1-2|TRBV5-1
CASSLDAGGTYGYTF
TGCGCCAGCAGCTTGGACGCAGGGGGCACCTATGGCTACACCTTC
>many|.|TRBJ2-6|TRBV15
CATSREGLGYGANVLTF
TGTGCCACCAGCAGAGAGGGGTTAGGCTATGGGGCCAACGTCCTGACTTTC
>.|.|TRBJ2-7|TRBV10-3
CAISLGDNLGGYF
TGTGCCATCAGTCTTGGGGACAACCTCGGAGGGTACTTC
>many|TRBD2|TRBJ2-5|TRBV20-1
CSAREASGILETQYF
TGCAGTGCTAGAGAGGCTAGCGGGATCTTGGAGACCCAGTACTTC
>many|TRBD1|TRBJ1-3|TRBV2
CASSVGQASTIYF
TGTGCCAGCAGTGTGGGACAGGCAAGCACCATATATTTT
>many|.|TRBJ2-7|TRBV19
CASSTWGEQYF
TGTGCCAGTAGTACTTGGGGGGAGCAGTACTTC
>many|.|TRBJ2-7|TRBV10-3
CAIRWDSSGEQYF
TGTGCCATCAGGTGGGACTCCTCTGGAGAGCAGTACTTC
>.|.|TRBJ2-7|TRBV29-1
CSSSGTQSYEQYF
TGCAGTTCCTCCGGGACCCAGTCCTACGAGCAGTACTTC
>many|.|TRBJ2-6|TRBV29-1
CSVDGARGSGANVLTF
TGCAGCGTTGACGGGGCCCGGGGCTCTGGGGCCAACGTCCTGACTTTC
>many|.|TRBJ1-1|TRBV12-5
CASGFWGTEAFF
TGTGCTAGTGGTTTCTGGGGTACTGAAGCTTTCTTT
>many|.|TRBJ2-5|TRBV20-1
CSAHGTSRETQYF
TGCAGTGCGCACGGGACCTCACGTGAGACCCAGTACTTC
>.|.|TRBJ1-5|TRBV7-2
CASSLEPLRQPQHF
TGTGCCAGCAGCTTGGAACCACTACGTCAGCCCCAGCATTTT